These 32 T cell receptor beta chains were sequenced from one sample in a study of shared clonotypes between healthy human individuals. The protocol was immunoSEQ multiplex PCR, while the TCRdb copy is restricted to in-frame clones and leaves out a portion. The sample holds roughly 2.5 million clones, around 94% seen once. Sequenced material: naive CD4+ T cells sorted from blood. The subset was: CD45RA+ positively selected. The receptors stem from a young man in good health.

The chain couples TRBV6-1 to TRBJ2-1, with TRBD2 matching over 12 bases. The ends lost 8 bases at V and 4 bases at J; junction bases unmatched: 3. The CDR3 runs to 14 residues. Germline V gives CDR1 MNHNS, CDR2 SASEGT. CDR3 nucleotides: TGTGCCAGCTATACTAGCGGGGGGTACAATGAGCAGTTCTTC. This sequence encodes CASYTSGGYNEQFF.

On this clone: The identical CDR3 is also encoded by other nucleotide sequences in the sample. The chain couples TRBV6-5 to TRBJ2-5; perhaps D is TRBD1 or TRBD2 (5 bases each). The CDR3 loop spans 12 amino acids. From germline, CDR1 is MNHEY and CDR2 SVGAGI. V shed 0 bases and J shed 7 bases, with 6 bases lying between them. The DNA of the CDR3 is TGTGCCAGCAGTTACTCGAGGGGGACCCAGTACTTC. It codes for CASSYSRGTQYF.

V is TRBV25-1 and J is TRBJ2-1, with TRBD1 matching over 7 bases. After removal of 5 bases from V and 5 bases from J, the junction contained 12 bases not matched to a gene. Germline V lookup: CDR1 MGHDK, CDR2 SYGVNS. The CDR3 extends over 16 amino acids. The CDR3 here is CASSSQGDGTHNEQFF. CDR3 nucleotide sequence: TGTGCCAGCAGTTCCCAGGGGGACGGTACCCACAATGAGCAGTTCTTC.

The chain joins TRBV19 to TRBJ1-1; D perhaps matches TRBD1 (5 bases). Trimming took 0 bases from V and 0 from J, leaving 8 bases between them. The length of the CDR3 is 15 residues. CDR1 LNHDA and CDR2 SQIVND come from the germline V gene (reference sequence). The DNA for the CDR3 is TGTGCCAGTAGTATAGATCAGGACATGAACACTGAAGCTTTCTTT. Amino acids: CASSIDQDMNTEAFF.

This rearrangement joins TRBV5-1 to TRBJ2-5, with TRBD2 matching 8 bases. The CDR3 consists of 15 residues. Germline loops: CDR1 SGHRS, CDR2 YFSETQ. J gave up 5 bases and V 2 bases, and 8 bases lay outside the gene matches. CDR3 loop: CASSLDVAGYETQYF. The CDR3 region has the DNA TGCGCCAGCAGCTTAGACGTAGCGGGATACGAGACCCAGTACTTC.

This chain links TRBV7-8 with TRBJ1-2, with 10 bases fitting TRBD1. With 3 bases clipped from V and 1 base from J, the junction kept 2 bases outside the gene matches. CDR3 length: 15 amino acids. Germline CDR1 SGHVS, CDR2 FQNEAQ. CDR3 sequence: CASSLGTGVNYGYTF. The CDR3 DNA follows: TGTGCCAGCAGCTTGGGGACAGGGGTTAACTATGGCTACACCTTC.

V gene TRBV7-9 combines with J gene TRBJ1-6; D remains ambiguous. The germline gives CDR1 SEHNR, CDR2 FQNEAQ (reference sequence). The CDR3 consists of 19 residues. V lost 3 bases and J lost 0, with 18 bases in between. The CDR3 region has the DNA TGTGCCAGCAGCTTTCCGGCGGGAGAGATTAGCTCCTATAATTCACCCCTCCACTTT. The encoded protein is CASSFPAGEISSYNSPLHF.

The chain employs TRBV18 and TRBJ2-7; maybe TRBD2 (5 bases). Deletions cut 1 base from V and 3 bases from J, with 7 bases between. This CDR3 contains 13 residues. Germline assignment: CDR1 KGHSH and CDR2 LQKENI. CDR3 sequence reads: CASSPQEGYEQYF. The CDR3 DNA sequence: TGTGCCAGCTCACCACAAGAGGGCTACGAGCAGTACTTC.

CDR3 in amino acids: CASSQKLEGSPKNIQYF. The DNA for the CDR3 is TGCGCCAGCAGTCAAAAGTTGGAGGGAAGCCCCAAAAACATTCAGTACTTC. The rearrangement joins TRBV23-1 to TRBJ2-4; tentative D call: TRBD2 (6 bases). TRBV23-1 is classed as an ORF, of uncertain function. CDR3 length: 17 amino acids. V lost 2 bases, J lost 2 bases, and 16 bases lay in between.

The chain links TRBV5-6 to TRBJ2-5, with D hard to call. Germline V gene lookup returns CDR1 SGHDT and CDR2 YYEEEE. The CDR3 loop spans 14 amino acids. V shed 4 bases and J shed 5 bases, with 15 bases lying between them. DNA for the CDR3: TGTGCCAGCAGCGGCCCAGGCCCCGGGGAGACCCAGTACTTC. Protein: CASSGPGPGETQYF. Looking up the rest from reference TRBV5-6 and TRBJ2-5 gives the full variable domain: DAGVTQSPTHLIKTRGQQVTLRCSPKSGHDTVSWYQQALGQGPQFIFQYYEEEERQRGNFPDRFSGHQFPNYSSELNVNALLLGDSALYLCASSGPGPGETQYFGPGTRLLVL.

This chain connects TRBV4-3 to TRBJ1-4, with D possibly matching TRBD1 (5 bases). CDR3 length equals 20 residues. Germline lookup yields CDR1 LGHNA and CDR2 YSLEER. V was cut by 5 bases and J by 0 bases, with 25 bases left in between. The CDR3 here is CASSLQPGTQKIATNEKLFF. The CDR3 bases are TGCGCCAGCAGCTTGCAGCCCGGGACCCAGAAGATTGCAACTAATGAAAAACTGTTTTTT.

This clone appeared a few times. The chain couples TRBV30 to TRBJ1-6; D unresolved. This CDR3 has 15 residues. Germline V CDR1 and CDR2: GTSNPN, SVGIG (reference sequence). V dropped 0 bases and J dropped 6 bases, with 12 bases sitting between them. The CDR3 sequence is CAWSVITSVNSPLHF. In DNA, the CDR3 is TGTGCCTGGAGTGTAATTACAAGCGTTAATTCACCCCTCCACTTT.

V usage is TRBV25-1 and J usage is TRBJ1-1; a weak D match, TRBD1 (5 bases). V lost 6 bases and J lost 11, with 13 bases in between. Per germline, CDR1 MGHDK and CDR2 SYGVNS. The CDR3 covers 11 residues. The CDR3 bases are TGTGCCAGCAGGGACTCCCGGGGGGCTTTCTTT. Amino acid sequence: CASRDSRGAFF.

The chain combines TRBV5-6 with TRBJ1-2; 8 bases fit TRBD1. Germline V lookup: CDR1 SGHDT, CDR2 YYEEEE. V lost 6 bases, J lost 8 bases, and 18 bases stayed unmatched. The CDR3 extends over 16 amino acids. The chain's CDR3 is CASIPLHDRGIVGYTF. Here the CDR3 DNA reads TGTGCCAGCATCCCCCTTCACGACAGGGGAATTGTAGGCTACACCTTC. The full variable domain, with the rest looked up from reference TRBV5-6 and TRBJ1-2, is DAGVTQSPTHLIKTRGQQVTLRCSPKSGHDTVSWYQQALGQGPQFIFQYYEEEERQRGNFPDRFSGHQFPNYSSELNVNALLLGDSALYLCASIPLHDRGIVGYTFGSGTRLTVV.

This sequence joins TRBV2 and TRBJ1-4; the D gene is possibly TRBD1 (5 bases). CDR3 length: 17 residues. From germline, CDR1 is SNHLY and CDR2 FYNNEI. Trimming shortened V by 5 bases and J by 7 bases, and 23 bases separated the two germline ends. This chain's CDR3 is CASSPRDGHTPGEKLFF. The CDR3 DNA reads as TGTGCCAGCAGTCCTCGGGACGGTCATACTCCGGGTGAAAAACTGTTTTTT.

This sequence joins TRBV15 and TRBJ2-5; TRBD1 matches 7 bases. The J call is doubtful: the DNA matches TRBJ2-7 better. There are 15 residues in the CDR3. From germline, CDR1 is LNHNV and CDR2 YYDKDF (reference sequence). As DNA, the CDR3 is TGTGCCACCAGCTTGACAGGGCAAGCAGCCTACGAGCAGTACTTC. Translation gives CATSLTGQAAYEQYF.

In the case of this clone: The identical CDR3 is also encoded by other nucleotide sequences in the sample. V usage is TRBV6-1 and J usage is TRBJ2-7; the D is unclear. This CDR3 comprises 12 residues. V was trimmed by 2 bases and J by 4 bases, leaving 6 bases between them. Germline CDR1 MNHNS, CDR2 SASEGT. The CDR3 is CASSEPTYEQYF. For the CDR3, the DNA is TGTGCCAGCAGTGAACCGACTTACGAGCAGTACTTC.

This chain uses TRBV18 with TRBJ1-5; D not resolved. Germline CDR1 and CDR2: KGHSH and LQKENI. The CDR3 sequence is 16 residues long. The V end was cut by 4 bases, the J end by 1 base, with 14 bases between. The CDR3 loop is CASSQGNVMSNQPQHF. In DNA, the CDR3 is TGTGCCAGCTCACAGGGTAACGTGATGAGCAATCAGCCCCAGCATTTT.

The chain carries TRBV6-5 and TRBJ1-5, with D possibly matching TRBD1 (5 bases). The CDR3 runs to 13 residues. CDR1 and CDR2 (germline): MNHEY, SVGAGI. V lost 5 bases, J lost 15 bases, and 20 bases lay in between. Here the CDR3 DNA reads TGTGCCAGCAGTGCCACAAGAGGGGACCGTACGCATTTT. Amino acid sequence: CASSATRGDRTHF.

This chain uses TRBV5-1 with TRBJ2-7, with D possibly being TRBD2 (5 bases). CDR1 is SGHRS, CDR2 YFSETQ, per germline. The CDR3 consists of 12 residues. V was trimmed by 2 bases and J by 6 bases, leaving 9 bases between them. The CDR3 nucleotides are TGCGCCAGCAGCTTTCCCCGGGGCGAGCAGTACTTC. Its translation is CASSFPRGEQYF.

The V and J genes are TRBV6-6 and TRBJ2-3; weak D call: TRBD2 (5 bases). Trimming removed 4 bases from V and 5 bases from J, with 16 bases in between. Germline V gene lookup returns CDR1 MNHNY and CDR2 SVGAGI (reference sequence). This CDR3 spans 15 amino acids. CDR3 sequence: CASSFAPPAGDTQYF. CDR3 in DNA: TGTGCCAGCAGTTTCGCGCCGCCGGCGGGAGATACGCAGTATTTT.

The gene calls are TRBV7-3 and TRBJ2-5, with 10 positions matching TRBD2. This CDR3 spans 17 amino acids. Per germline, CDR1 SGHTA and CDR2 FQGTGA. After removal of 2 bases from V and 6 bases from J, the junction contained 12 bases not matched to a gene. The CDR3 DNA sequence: TGTGCCAGCAGCTTAGGCTCTAGCGGGGGCGGTGGGAAGACCCAGTACTTC. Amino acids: CASSLGSSGGGGKTQYF.

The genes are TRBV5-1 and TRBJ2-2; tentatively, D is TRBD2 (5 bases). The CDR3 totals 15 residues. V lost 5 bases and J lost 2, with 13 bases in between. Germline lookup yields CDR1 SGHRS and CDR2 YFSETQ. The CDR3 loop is CASSGLGVNTGELFF. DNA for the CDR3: TGCGCCAGCAGTGGCCTCGGGGTTAACACCGGGGAGCTGTTTTTT.

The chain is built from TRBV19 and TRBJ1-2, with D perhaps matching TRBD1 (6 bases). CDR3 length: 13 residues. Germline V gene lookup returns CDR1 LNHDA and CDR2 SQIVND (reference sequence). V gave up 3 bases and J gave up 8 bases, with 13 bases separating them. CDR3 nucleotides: TGTGCCAGTAGTATTTTCGGGGGCTCCGGCTACACCTTC. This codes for CASSIFGGSGYTF. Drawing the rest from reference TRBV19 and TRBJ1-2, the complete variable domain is DGGITQSPKYLFRKEGQNVTLSCEQNLNHDAMYWYRQDPGQGLRLIYYSQIVNDFQKGDIAEGYSVSREKKESFPLTVTSAQKNPTAFYLCASSIFGGSGYTFGSGTRLTVV.

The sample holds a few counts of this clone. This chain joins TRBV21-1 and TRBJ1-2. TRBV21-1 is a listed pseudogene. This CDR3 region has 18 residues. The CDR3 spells CASSDHKGTMGKMAGYTF. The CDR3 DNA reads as TGTGCCAGCAGCGACCATAAAGGGACCATGGGGAAGATGGCTGGCTACACCTTC.

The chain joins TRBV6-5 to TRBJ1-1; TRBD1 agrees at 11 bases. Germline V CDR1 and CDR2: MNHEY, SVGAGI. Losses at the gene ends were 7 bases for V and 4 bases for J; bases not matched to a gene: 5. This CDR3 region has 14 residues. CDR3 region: CASTPGTGGTEAFF. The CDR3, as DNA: TGTGCCAGCACCCCCGGGACAGGGGGCACTGAAGCTTTCTTT.

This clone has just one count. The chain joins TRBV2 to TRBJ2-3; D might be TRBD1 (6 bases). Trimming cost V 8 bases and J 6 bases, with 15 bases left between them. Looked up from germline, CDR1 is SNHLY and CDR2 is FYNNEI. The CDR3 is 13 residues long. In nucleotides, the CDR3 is TGTGCCAGCGGACAGCCGGGCTGGGATACGCAGTATTTT. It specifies CASGQPGWDTQYF.

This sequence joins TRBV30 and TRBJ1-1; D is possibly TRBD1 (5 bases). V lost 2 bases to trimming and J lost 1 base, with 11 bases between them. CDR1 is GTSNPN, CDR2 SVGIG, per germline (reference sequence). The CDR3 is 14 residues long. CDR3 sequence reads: CAWSPGLKNTEAFF. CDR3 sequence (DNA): TGTGCCTGGAGTCCGGGACTGAAGAACACTGAAGCTTTCTTT.

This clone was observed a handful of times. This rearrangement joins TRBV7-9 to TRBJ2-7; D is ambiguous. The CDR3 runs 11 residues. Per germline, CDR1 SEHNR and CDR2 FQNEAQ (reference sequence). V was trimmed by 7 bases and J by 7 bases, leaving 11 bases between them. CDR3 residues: CASTDPGEQYF. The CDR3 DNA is TGTGCCAGCACAGACCCGGGTGAGCAGTACTTC.

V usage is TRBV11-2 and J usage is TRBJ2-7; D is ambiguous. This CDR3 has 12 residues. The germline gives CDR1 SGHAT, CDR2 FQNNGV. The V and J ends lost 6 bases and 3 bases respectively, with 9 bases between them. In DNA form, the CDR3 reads TGTGCCAGCAGTCAACTCGACTACGAGCAGTACTTC. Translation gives CASSQLDYEQYF.

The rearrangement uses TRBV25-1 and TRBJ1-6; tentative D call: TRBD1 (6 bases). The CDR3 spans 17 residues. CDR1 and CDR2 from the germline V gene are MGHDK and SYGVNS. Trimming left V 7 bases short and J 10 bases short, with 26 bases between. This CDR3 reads CASTQARLTGFTSPLHF. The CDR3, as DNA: TGTGCCAGCACCCAGGCGAGGTTAACAGGGTTCACATCACCCCTCCACTTT.

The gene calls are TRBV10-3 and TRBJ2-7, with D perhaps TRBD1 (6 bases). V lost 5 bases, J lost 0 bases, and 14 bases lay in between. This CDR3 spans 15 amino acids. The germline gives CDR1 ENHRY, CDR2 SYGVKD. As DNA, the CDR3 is TGTGCCATCAGTACGGGACACAGGAGCTCCTACGAGCAGTACTTC. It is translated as CAISTGHRSSYEQYF.